Below are 22 T cell receptor beta chains sequenced from a single sample in a study of shared clonotypes between healthy human individuals. Profiled with immunoSEQ multiplex PCR; TCRdb holds only in-frame clones, not every one. The repertoire consists of some 2,000,000 clones, with roughly 94% occurring once and the leading ten covering 0.13%. Sample: naive CD4+ T cells sorted from blood. Noted subset: CD45RA+ positively selected. These TCRs come from a man younger than 35 in good health.

This sequence joins TRBV4-1 and TRBJ1-1; no clear D gene. This CDR3 is 14 amino acids long. V was clipped by 0 bases and J by 4 bases, with 9 bases between them. The germline gives CDR1 MGHRA, CDR2 YSYEKL. The CDR3 sequence is CASSQDLAITEAFF. As DNA, the CDR3 is TGCGCCAGCAGCCAAGATCTGGCCATCACTGAAGCTTTCTTT.

V and J are TRBV6-5 and TRBJ1-2; 11 bases are a match to TRBD1. The CDR3 is 15 residues long. Germline V gene lookup returns CDR1 MNHEY and CDR2 SVGAGI. The V segment lost 7 bases and the J segment 1 base; nucleotides outside the gene matches: 5. The CDR3 DNA follows: TGTGCCAGCACCCGGGGACAGGGGGATAACTATGGCTACACCTTC. Its protein product is CASTRGQGDNYGYTF.

V usage is TRBV5-1 and J usage is TRBJ1-1, with D possibly matching TRBD1 (5 bases). In germline, CDR1 is SGHRS, CDR2 YFSETQ. The CDR3 runs 14 residues. Trimming pared 5 bases from V and 3 bases from J, leaving 14 bases between. CDR3 sequence reads: CASSALVRDTEAFF. The CDR3 DNA reads TGCGCCAGCAGTGCTTTGGTCAGGGACACTGAAGCTTTCTTT.

This chain links TRBV21-1 with TRBJ2-7; TRBD1 is the table's D call and was not checked against the DNA. TRBV21-1 is labeled a pseudogene. The CDR3 is 13 amino acids. CDR3 loop: CASFLRGRDRGYF. CDR3 bases: TGTGCCAGCTTTTTAAGGGGCCGGGACAGGGGATACTTC.

V and J are TRBV14 and TRBJ2-5, with 11 bases matching TRBD2. The trim removed 6 bases at V and 6 bases at J, leaving 12 bases unmatched. Germline V lookup: CDR1 SGHDN, CDR2 FVKESK. The CDR3 is 16 residues long. The CDR3 reads CASSTRLAGGPKTQYF. The CDR3 region has the DNA TGTGCCAGCAGTACCAGATTAGCGGGAGGGCCCAAGACCCAGTACTTC.

V and J are TRBV10-3 and TRBJ2-3; 8 positions agree with TRBD2. The CDR3 contains 18 residues. The V gene's germline CDR1 is ENHRY and CDR2 SYGVKD. The trim removed 3 bases at V and 0 bases at J, leaving 11 bases unmatched. The CDR3 loop reads CAISDPLGRGASTDTQYF. DNA for the CDR3: TGTGCCATCAGTGACCCTTTAGGGCGGGGGGCTAGCACAGATACGCAGTATTTT.

The chain employs TRBV25-1 and TRBJ1-3, with D possibly being TRBD1 (6 bases). The V end was cut by 2 bases, the J end by 2 bases, with 13 bases between. The CDR3 covers 16 residues. The germline V gene encodes CDR1 MGHDK and CDR2 SYGVNS. CDR3 loop: CASSETGKSPGNTIYF. CDR3 DNA: TGTGCCAGCAGTGAAACAGGGAAAAGTCCTGGAAACACCATATATTTT.

This rearrangement joins TRBV19 to TRBJ2-3, with D possibly being TRBD1 or TRBD2 (5 bases each). The germline V and J ends were trimmed by 7 bases and 0 bases, with 11 bases remaining between them. The length of the CDR3 is 14 residues. Germline V gene sequence: CDR1 LNHDA, CDR2 SQIVND (reference sequence). The CDR3 is CASTGRQSTDTQYF. For the CDR3, the DNA is TGTGCCAGTACGGGACGGCAGAGCACAGATACGCAGTATTTT.

This chain joins TRBV2 and TRBJ2-1; TRBD2 aligns across 7 bases. The trim removed 5 bases at V and 2 bases at J, leaving 9 bases unmatched. The CDR3 runs to 16 residues. CDR1 is SNHLY, CDR2 FYNNEI, per germline. For the CDR3, the DNA is TGTGCCAGCAGTCCTCACCAACTAGCGACCTACAATGAGCAGTTCTTC. Translating it yields CASSPHQLATYNEQFF.

This sequence joins TRBV2 and TRBJ2-3; 7 nucleotides agree with TRBD2. V lost 7 bases to trimming and J lost 3 bases; unmatched junction nucleotides: 1. CDR1 and CDR2 (germline): SNHLY, FYNNEI. The length of the CDR3 is 12 residues. In nucleotides, the CDR3 is TGTGCCAGCAAACTAGCGACAGATACGCAGTATTTT. Translating gives CASKLATDTQYF.

Of note for this clone: This specimen includes other DNA sequences encoding the same CDR3. The V and J genes are TRBV7-2 and TRBJ2-7, with TRBD2 matching over 7 bases. The CDR3 consists of 14 residues. The germline gives CDR1 SGHTA, CDR2 FQGNSA. V was clipped by 5 bases and J by 0 bases; unmatched bases: 4. In DNA form, the CDR3 reads TGTGCCAGCAGCCGGGACTACAGCTCCTACGAGCAGTACTTC. Translating gives CASSRDYSSYEQYF.

The rearrangement uses TRBV6-1 and TRBJ1-5, with D possibly TRBD1 on 5 matching bases. The germline gives CDR1 MNHNS, CDR2 SASEGT. The CDR3 length is 15 residues. V lost 1 base to trimming and J lost 7 bases, with 14 bases between them. CDR3: CASSEGAGPHQPQHF. CDR3 bases: TGTGCCAGCAGTGAAGGGGCAGGGCCCCACCAGCCCCAGCATTTT.

The V and J genes are TRBV7-2 and TRBJ2-3; weak D call: TRBD2 (6 bases). The CDR3 loop spans 12 amino acids. Per germline, CDR1 SGHTA and CDR2 FQGNSA. Trimming cost V 4 bases and J 11 bases, with 13 bases left between them. The CDR3 bases are TGTGCCAGCAGCTCTATATTCGGGGGGCAGTATTTT. As protein: CASSSIFGGQYF.

Only one count was recorded for this clone. The chain uses TRBV5-4 and TRBJ1-1; D perhaps matches TRBD1 (5 bases). Germline V gene data show CDR1 as SGHNT and CDR2 as YYREEE (reference sequence). V was cut by 2 bases and J by 4 bases, with 18 bases left in between. This CDR3 is built from 16 residues. The CDR3 spells CASSFGGVQASTEAFF. CDR3 DNA: TGTGCCAGCAGCTTCGGAGGGGTACAGGCCTCCACTGAAGCTTTCTTT.

The rearrangement links TRBV5-1 to TRBJ2-7; tentatively, D is TRBD1 (5 bases). The length of the CDR3 is 15 residues. Germline V CDR1 and CDR2: SGHRS, YFSETQ. V was shortened by 0 bases and J by 4 bases, with 14 bases between the two germline ends. In DNA, the CDR3 is TGCGCCAGCAGCTTGGAGGGGTCCGCTTCTTACGAGCAGTACTTC. Translated, it gives CASSLEGSASYEQYF.

The sample holds one count of this clone. The chain combines TRBV14 with TRBJ1-3; 7 bases match TRBD1. The CDR3 is 15 residues long. CDR1 and CDR2 from the germline V gene are SGHDN and FVKESK. With 4 bases clipped from V and 4 bases from J, the junction kept 7 bases outside the gene matches. The DNA of the CDR3 is TGTGCCAGCAGCCTAGACAGGGTAGGCGGAAACACCATATATTTT. Encoded protein: CASSLDRVGGNTIYF.

The gene calls are TRBV2 and TRBJ2-5, with D uncertain. Per the germline V gene, CDR1 is SNHLY and CDR2 is FYNNEI. V was clipped by 3 bases and J by 5 bases, with 13 bases between them. CDR3 length: 14 amino acids. The CDR3: CASSDTIPGETQYF. The CDR3, as DNA: TGTGCCAGCAGTGATACCATACCGGGCGAGACCCAGTACTTC. The full variable domain, in which reference TRBV2 and TRBJ2-5 provide the parts outside the CDR3, is EPEVTQTPSHQVTQMGQEVILRCVPISNHLYFYWYRQILGQKVEFLVSFYNNEISEKSEIFDDQFSVERPDGSNFTLKIRSTKLEDSAMYFCASSDTIPGETQYFGPGTRLLVL.

This clone was counted once. V is TRBV2 and J is TRBJ2-7; 7 nucleotides align to TRBD2. V was pared by 6 bases and J by 2 bases, with 4 bases of the junction left unmatched. This CDR3 region has 13 residues. CDR1 is SNHLY, CDR2 FYNNEI, per germline. The CDR3 nucleotides read TGTGCCAGCAGCCGGGAGGCCGCCTACGAGCAGTACTTC. Translation: CASSREAAYEQYF.

Regarding this clone: Other nucleotide sequences in the sample specify the same CDR3. The V and J genes are TRBV30 and TRBJ1-2, with 8 positions matching TRBD1. V dropped 2 bases and J dropped 4; count of bases not matched to a gene: 3. CDR3 length: 13 residues. Germline V gives CDR1 GTSNPN, CDR2 SVGIG (reference sequence). This CDR3 reads CAWSPDRVYGYTF. The CDR3 bases are TGTGCCTGGAGTCCGGACAGGGTCTATGGCTACACCTTC.

Remarks on this clone: It may be a read error: a sequence one base away is much more abundant. The missing conserved phenylalanine or tryptophan at the end of this CDR3 makes a read error likely. The J gene is TRBJ1-5, the V gene TRBV28, with D unclear. The CDR3 covers 14 residues. Germline V gives CDR1 MDHEN, CDR2 SYDVKM. V shed 2 bases and J shed 4 bases, with 9 bases lying between them. The CDR3 is CASSLSPFNQPQHL. The CDR3 nucleotides read TGTGCCAGCAGTTTAAGCCCCTTTAATCAGCCCCAGCATTTG.

This chain uses TRBV6-1 with TRBJ1-1; TRBD1 agrees at 7 bases. Germline assignment: CDR1 MNHNS and CDR2 SASEGT. V lost 2 bases to trimming and J lost 10 bases; unmatched junction nucleotides: 4. The CDR3 extends over 12 amino acids. CDR3 sequence: CASSEQGVGAFF. In DNA, the CDR3 is TGTGCCAGCAGTGAACAGGGGGTGGGAGCTTTCTTT.

V is TRBV6-5 and J is TRBJ1-1; no definite D call. CDR1 and CDR2 from the germline V gene are MNHEY and SVGAGI. V lost 7 bases to trimming and J lost 2 bases, with 11 bases between them. CDR3 length equals 13 residues. The CDR3 nucleotides are TGTGCCAGCATCTCAGACATAAACACTGAAGCTTTCTTT. This codes for CASISDINTEAFF.